This record covers a single TCR beta chain. Together with a sample-barcoded 5' primer, a J-beta primer mix was included in a second PCR lasting about 7 to 12 cycles. TCRdb itself ran the 5' RACE reads through MiXCR, one entry per CDR3 protein. The sample carries fewer than 950,000 distinct CDR3 sequences, approximately 53% recorded once. This record comes from a study of blood T cells in healthy people across ages. This CDR3 spans 17 amino acids. The germline V gene has CDR1 MNHEY and CDR2 SVGAGI. V was pared by 4 bases and J by 4 bases, with 17 bases between. Sequencing was carried out using blood. The chain uses TRBV6-5 and TRBJ2-6; no reliable D call. This clonotype was sampled from a man aged 80 or over in good health. CDR3 residues: CASSSGALTAGANVLTF. CDR3 DNA sequence: TGTGCCAGCAGTTCCGGCGCCCTTACGGCGGGGGCCAACGTCCTGACTTTC.